The entry that follows covers one T cell receptor (beta chain) sequence. Its target is unknown. Researchers took RNA transcripts and amplified the TCR beta CDR3 regions from them. First-round RT-PCR targeting the TCR CDR3 was performed with the HTBI primer set. One entry per CDR3 protein, called by TCRdb with MiXCR from the multiplex PCR reads. Among approximately 600,000 distinct CDR3 sequences listed, roughly 20% were seen once. From germline, CDR1 is MNHEY and CDR2 SVGEGT. V was pared by 6 bases and J by 9 bases, with 18 bases between. The CDR3 loop spans 14 amino acids. This record belongs to a study of T cells in Graves' hyperthyroidism and ophthalmopathy. Findings and limits, study-wide: In blood, most of the thyroid clonotypes expanded above 0.001 were also present.

Exclusion criteria comprised uncontrolled infection, other autoimmune disease, pregnancy or lactation. On the basis of clinical symptoms, serum thyroxine and TRAb, thyroid ultrasound and orbital computed tomography, diagnoses were made. The PBMCs were taken from roughly 9.3 ml of fresh peripheral blood. J is TRBJ2-1 and V is TRBV6-2 or TRBV6-3, with no clear D. The source material was blood. This receptor was obtained from a young man with Graves' ophthalmopathy. CDR3 bases: TGTGCCAGCAGCAAGTCCGGAATGTCGGGTGAGCAGTTCTTC. The encoded protein is CASSKSGMSGEQFF.